What follows is one T cell receptor (beta chain) and its context. This specimen comes from a study of blood T cell repertoires in COVID-19. Across the study: T cells, B-cell-depleted T cells, or PBMCs supplied cDNA or gDNA.

Original analysis: Amplified reference gene primers provided the basis for estimating nucleated cell counts. This table comes from immunoSEQ multiplex PCR, and its TCRdb copy is limited to in-frame clones, with some not included. The V and J calls and clone size come from that table; D and trimming were worked out from the DNA. The table lists approximately 150,000 clones, around 83% of them singletons. Germline V CDR1 and CDR2: MNHNS, SASEGT. The CDR3 totals 12 residues. Trimming stripped 3 bases from V and 5 bases from J, with 6 bases between. The chain employs TRBV6-1 and TRBJ2-3, with D possibly TRBD2 on 5 matching bases. The material sequenced was peripheral blood. This receptor was obtained from a woman in her seventies who had recovered from COVID-19. This chain's CDR3 is CASSDRGDTQYF. As DNA, the CDR3 is TGTGCCAGCAGTGACCGGGGAGATACGCAGTATTTT.